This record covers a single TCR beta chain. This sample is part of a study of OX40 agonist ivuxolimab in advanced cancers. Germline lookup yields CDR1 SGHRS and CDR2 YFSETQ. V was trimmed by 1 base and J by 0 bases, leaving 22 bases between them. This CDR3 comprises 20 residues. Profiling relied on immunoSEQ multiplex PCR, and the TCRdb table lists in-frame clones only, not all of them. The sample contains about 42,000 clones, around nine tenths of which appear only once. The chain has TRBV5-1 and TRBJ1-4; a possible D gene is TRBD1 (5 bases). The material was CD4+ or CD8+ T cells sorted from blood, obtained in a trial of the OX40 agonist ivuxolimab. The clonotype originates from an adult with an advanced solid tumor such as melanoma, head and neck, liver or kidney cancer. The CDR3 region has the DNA TGCGCCAGCAGCTTGTTCACCCGGACGAGGGGAGGGTCAACTAATGAAAAACTGTTTTTT. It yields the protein CASSLFTRTRGGSTNEKLFF.